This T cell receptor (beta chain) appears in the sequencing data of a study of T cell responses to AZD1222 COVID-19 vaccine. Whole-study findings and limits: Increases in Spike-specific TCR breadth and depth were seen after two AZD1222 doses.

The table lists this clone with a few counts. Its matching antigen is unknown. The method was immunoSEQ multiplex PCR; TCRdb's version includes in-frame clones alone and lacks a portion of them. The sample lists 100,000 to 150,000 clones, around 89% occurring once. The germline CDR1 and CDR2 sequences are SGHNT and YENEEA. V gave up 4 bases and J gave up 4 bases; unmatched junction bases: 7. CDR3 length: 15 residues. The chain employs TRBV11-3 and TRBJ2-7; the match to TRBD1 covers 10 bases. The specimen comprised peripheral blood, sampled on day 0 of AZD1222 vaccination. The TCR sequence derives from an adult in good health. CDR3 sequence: CASSYRRDRGYEQYF. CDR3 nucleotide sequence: TGTGCCAGCAGCTATCGCCGGGACAGGGGTTACGAGCAGTACTTC. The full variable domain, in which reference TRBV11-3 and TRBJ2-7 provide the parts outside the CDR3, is EAGVVQSPRYKIIEKKQPVAFWCNPISGHNTLYWYLQNLGQGPELLIRYENEEAVDDSQLPKDRFSAERLKGVDSTLKIQPAELGDSAVYLCASSYRRDRGYEQYFGPGTRLTVT.